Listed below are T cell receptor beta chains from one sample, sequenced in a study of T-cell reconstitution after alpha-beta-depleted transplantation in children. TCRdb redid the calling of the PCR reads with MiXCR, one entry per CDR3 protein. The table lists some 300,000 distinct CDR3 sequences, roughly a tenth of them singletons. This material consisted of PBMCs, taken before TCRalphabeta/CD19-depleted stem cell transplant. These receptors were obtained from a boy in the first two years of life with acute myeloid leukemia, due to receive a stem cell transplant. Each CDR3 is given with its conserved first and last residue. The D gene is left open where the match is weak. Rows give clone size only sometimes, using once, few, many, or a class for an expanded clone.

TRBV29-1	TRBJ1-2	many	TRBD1	TGCAGCGTTGAAAGGGACAGGGTCGGCTACACCTTC	CSVERDRVGYTF
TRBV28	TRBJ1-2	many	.	TGTGCCAGCAGGCGGGGGCAGGGTTATGGCTACACCTTC	CASRRGQGYGYTF
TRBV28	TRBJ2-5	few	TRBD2	TGTGCCAGCAGTTTATCTATGAGCGGGAGGGGGGGGGAGACCCAGTACTTC	CASSLSMSGRGGETQYF
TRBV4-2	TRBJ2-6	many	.	TGTGCCAGCAGCCAAGAGTCGTCGACCGGGGCCAACGTCCTGACTTTC	CASSQESSTGANVLTF
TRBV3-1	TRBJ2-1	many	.	TGTGCCAGCAGCCAAGAATGGGGGCAGTCCTACAATGAGCAGTTCTTC	CASSQEWGQSYNEQFF
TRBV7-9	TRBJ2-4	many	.	TGTGCCAGCAGCTTGGGGAGTTTAAGCAAAAACATTCAGTACTTC	CASSLGSLSKNIQYF
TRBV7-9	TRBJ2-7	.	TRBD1	TGTGCCAGCAGCTTAGGTGGGACAGGGCCCTACGAGCAGTACTTC	CASSLGGTGPYEQYF
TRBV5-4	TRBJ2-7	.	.	TGTGCCAGCCGCCAAGGGGGGGGCAACGAGCAGTACTTC	CASRQGGGNEQYF
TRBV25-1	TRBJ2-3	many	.	TGTGCCAGCAGTAGCCGCGTGAGGGGAAGCACAGATACGCAGTATTTT	CASSSRVRGSTDTQYF
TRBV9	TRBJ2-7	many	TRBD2	TGTGCCAGCAGCCCCCAGGGACTAGCTGTCGGCTCCTACGAGCAGTACTTC	CASSPQGLAVGSYEQYF
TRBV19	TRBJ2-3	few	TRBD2	TGTGCCAGTAGTGGTCTAGCGGGAGTTAGGACAGATACGCAGTATTTT	CASSGLAGVRTDTQYF
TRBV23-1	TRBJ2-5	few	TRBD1	TGCGCCAGCATCCCGGACCAGGGGGAAGTGGAGACCCAGTACTTC	CASIPDQGEVETQYF
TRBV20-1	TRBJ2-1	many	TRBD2	TGCAGTGCTAGTCTGGTCGGTCTAGCGGGGGCAGATGAGCAGTTCTTC	CSASLVGLAGADEQFF
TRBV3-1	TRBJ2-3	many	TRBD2	TGTGCCAGCAGCCAAGGAACTAAGATAGGGCTAGCGGGAGCGGGAGATACGCAGTATTTT	CASSQGTKIGLAGAGDTQYF
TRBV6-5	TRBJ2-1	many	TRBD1	TGTGCCAGCAGTCCCGCCGACAGGGCCTTTTACAATGAGCAGTTCTTC	CASSPADRAFYNEQFF
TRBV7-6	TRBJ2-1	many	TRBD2	TGTGCCAGCAGCCCTCTAGCGGTCTCCTACAATGAGCAGTTCTTC	CASSPLAVSYNEQFF
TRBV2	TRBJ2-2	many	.	TGTGCCAGCAGTGAAAGTCGCCACGGGGAGCTGTTTTTT	CASSESRHGELFF
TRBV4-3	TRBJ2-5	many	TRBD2	TGCGCCAGCAGCCAAGATCGACTAGCGGGAGTACGAGAGACCCAGTACTTC	CASSQDRLAGVRETQYF
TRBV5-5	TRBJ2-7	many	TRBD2	TGTGCCAGCAGCCCCAACAGGGGGCTAGCGGGAGGCGAGCAGTACTTC	CASSPNRGLAGGEQYF
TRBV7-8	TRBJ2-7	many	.	TGTGCCAGCAGCTTAGAATCCGTCTCCTACTACGAGCAGTACTTC	CASSLESVSYYEQYF
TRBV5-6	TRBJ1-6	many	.	TGTGCCAGCAGCTTGGCCGTAGGGGCAGAAAATTCACCCCTCCACTTT	CASSLAVGAENSPLHF
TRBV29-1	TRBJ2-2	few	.	TGCAGCGTTGAACCAAGGGGTACCGGGGAGCTGTTTTTT	CSVEPRGTGELFF
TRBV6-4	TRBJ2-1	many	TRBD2	TGTGCCAGCAGTGACGGGGCTAGCGGACACAATGAGCAGTTCTTC	CASSDGASGHNEQFF
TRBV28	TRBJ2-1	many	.	TGTGCCACCTCAAGAGTTGGGGGAGATGGCTACAATGAGCAGTTCTTC	CATSRVGGDGYNEQFF
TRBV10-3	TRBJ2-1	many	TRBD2	TGTGCCATAGGACTAGCGGGGATAGGACCTGATGAGCAGTTCTTC	CAIGLAGIGPDEQFF
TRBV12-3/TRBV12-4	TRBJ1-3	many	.	TGTGCCAGCAGTGAAGGACAGATCTCTGGAAACACCATATATTTT	CASSEGQISGNTIYF
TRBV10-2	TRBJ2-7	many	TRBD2	TGCGCCAGCAGTGAGGGCGGACTAGCGGAATCCTACGAGCAGTACTTC	CASSEGGLAESYEQYF
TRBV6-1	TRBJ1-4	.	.	TGTGCCAGCAGTGGCAGTCGTAAGGGGGCAACTAATGAAAAACTGTTTTTT	CASSGSRKGATNEKLFF
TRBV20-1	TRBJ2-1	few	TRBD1	TGCAGTGCTACAATACCGGGACAGCTCTACAATGAGCAGTTCTTC	CSATIPGQLYNEQFF
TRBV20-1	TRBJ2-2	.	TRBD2	TGCAGTGCTAGAGATTTAGCGGGACCACGACCGGGGACCGGGGAGCTGTTTTTT	CSARDLAGPRPGTGELFF
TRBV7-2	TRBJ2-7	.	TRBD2	TGTGCCAGCACCCCTAGCGGAAGTCCCTCCTACGAGCAGTACTTC	CASTPSGSPSYEQYF
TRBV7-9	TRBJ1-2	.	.	TGTGCCAGCAGCTTTGGCCGGGGTGGAGGCTACACCTTC	CASSFGRGGGYTF
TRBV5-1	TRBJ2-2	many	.	TGCGCCAGCAGTCTCCACGGCTTCGCGAACACCGGGGAGCTGTTTTTT	CASSLHGFANTGELFF
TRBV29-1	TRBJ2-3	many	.	TGCAGCGTCGAAAGGACCCATAGCACAGATACGCAGTATTTT	CSVERTHSTDTQYF
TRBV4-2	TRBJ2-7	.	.	TGTGCCAGCAGCCAAGAAGTATCCTACGAGCAGTACTTC	CASSQEVSYEQYF
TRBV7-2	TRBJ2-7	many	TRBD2	TGTGCCAGCAGCTTCACTAGCGGGAGCGAGCAGTACTTC	CASSFTSGSEQYF
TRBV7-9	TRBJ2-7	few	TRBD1	TGTGCCAGCAGCGTACTGGCAGGGGGTCCCCCCTACGAGCAGTACTTC	CASSVLAGGPPYEQYF
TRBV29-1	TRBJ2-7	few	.	TGCAGCGTTGAAGCAGCAGGGATCGGCTACGAGCAGTACTTC	CSVEAAGIGYEQYF
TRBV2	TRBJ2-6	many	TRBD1	TGTGCCAGCAGTGAACAGTTTTCGGACAGGAGCTCTGGGGCCAACGTCCTGACTTTC	CASSEQFSDRSSGANVLTF
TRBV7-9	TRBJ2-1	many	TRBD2	TGTGCCAGCACCATAACTAGCGGGAACTACAATGAGCAGTTCTTC	CASTITSGNYNEQFF